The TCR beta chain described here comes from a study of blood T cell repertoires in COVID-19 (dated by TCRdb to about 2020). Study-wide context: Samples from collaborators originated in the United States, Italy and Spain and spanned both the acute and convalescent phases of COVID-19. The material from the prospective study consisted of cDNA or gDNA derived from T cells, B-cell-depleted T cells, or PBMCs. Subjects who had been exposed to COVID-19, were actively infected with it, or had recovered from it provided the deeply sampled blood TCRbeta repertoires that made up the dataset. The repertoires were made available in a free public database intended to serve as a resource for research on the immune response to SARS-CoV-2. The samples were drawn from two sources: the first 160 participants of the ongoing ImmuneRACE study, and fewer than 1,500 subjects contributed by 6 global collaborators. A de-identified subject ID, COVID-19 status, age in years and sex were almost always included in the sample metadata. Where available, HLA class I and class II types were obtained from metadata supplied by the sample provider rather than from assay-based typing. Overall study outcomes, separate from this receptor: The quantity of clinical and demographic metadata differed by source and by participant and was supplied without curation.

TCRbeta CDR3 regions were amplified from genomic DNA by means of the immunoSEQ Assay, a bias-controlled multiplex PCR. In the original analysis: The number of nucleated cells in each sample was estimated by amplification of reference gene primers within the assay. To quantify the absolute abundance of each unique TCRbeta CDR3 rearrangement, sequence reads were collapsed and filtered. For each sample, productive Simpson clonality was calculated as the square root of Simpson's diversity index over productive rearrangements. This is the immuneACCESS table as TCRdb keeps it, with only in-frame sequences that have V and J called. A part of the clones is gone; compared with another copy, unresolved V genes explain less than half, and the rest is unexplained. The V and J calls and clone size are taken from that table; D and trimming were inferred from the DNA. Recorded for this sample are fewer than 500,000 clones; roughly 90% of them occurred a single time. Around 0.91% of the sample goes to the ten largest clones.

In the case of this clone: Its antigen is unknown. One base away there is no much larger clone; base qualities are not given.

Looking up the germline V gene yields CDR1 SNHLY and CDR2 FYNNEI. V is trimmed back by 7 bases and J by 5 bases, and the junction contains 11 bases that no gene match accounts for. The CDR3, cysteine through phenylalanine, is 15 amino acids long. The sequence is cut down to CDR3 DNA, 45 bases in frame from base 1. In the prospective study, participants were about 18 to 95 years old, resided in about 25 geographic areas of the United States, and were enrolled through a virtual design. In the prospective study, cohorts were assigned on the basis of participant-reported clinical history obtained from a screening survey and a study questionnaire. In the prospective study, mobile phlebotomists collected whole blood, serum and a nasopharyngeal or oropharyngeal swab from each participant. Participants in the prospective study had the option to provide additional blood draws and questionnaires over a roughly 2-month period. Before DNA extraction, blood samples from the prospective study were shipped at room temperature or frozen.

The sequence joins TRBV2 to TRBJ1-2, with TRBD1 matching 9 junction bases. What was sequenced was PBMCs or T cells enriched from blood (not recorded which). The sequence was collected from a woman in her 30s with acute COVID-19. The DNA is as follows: TGTGCCAGCACGAACGCCGACAGGGGGTCTTATGGCTACACCTTC. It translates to CASTNADRGSYGYTF.